This paragraph covers one T cell receptor beta chain sequence. Its specificity is unknown. Sequencing was performed with immunoSEQ multiplex PCR; in TCRdb, only in-frame clones are kept and a portion is missing. In the table there are 1,500,000 or so clones, roughly 97% of which are singletons. This CDR3 has 18 residues. Losses at the gene ends were 7 bases for V and 0 bases for J; bases not matched to a gene: 11. CDR1 and CDR2 from the germline V gene are MDHEN and SYDVKM. This sample is part of a study of shared clonotypes between healthy human individuals. Study-level results: Against clonotypes common to all four donors, non-shared ones had lower generation probabilities. Four donors shared approximately 5% of their naive CD4 clonotypes. In the sorted subsets, rarefaction showed sequencing was incomplete despite large depth.

The sequence was collected from a young man in good health. V gene TRBV28 combines with J gene TRBJ2-6; TRBD1 matches 8 bases. Sequences were obtained from naive CD4+ T cells sorted from blood. Sample subset: CD45RA+ positively selected. The CDR3 nucleotides are TGTGCCAGCAATGGCAGGGGGCTTCCGAGCTCTGGGGCCAACGTCCTGACTTTC. Protein sequence: CASNGRGLPSSGANVLTF.